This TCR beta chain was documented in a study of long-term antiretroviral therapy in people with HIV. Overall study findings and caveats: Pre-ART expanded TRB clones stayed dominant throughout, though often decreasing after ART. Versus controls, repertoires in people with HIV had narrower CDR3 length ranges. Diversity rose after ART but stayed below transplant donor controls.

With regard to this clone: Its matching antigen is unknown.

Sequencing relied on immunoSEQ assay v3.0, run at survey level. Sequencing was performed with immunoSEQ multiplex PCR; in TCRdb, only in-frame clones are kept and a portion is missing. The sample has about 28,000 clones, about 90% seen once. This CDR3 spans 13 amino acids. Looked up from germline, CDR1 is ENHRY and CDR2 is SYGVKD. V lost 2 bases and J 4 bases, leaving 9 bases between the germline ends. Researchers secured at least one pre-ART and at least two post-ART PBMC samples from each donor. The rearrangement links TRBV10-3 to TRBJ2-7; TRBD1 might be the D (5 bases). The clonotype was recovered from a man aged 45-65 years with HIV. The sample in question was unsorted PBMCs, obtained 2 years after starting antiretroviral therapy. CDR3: CAISEGARYEQYF. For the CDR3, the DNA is TGTGCCATCAGTGAGGGGGCTCGGTACGAGCAGTACTTC.